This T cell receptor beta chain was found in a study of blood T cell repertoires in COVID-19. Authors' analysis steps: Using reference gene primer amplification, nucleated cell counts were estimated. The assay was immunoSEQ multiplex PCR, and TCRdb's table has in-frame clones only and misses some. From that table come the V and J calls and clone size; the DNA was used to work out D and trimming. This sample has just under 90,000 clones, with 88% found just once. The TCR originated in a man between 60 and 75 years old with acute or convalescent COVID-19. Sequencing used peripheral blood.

CDR3: CASSVSTGSYGYTF. The CDR3 nucleotides read TGTGCCAGCAGTGTTTCAACAGGGTCCTATGGCTACACCTTC. The chain employs TRBV2 and TRBJ1-2; possible D gene TRBD1, 6 bases. V gave up 4 bases and J gave up 4 bases, with 13 bases separating them. The CDR3 contains 14 residues. CDR1 is SNHLY and CDR2 is FYNNEI in the germline V gene.